The 19 T cell receptor beta chains presented below share a single source sample, sequenced in a study of T cells in Graves' hyperthyroidism and ophthalmopathy. Template material for amplifying TCR beta CDR3 regions consisted of RNA transcripts. An initial round of RT-PCR targeting the TCR CDR3 relied on the HTBI primer set. TCRdb itself ran the multiplex PCR reads through MiXCR, one entry per CDR3 protein. The table has about 350,000 distinct CDR3 sequences, roughly a sixth seen once; the top ten hold around a third. The sequencing sample was made of blood. The receptors stem from a woman aged 25-40 years with Graves' hyperthyroidism that later progressed to Graves' ophthalmopathy.

The CDR3 DNA is TGCAGCGTTGAAGGAAACACTGAAGCTTTCTTT. Translation: CSVEGNTEAFF. This chain uses TRBV29-1 with TRBJ1-1; D is unclear. Trimming cost V 1 base and J 2 bases, with 2 bases left between them. There are 11 residues in the CDR3. From germline, CDR1 is SQVTM and CDR2 ANQGSEA.

The chain links TRBV20-1 to TRBJ2-5; 9 nucleotides agree with TRBD1. Per the germline V gene, CDR1 is DFQATT and CDR2 is SNEGSKA (reference sequence). Trimming removed 1 base from V and 2 bases from J; junction bases left unmatched: 11. The CDR3 runs 17 residues. This CDR3 is CSARAYWTGVHQETQYF. In nucleotides, the CDR3 is TGCAGTGCTAGAGCATATTGGACAGGGGTCCATCAAGAGACCCAGTACTTC.

This clonotype came up a few times. The V call is TRBV19, the J call TRBJ2-1; 9 bases line up with TRBD2. CDR3 size: 15 residues. The germline CDR1 and CDR2 sequences are LNHDA and SQIVND (reference sequence). V lost 5 bases, J lost 5 bases, and 7 bases stayed unmatched. Here the CDR3 reads CASSATSGQHNEQFF. In nucleotides, the CDR3 is TGTGCCAGTAGTGCGACTAGCGGACAACACAATGAGCAGTTCTTC.

Turning to this clonotype: A much larger clone is a single base away; this may be a read error. V is TRBV12-3 or TRBV12-4 and J is TRBJ2-3; 8 positions agree with TRBD2. Trimming at V came to 1 base and at J to 4 bases, leaving 13 bases not matched to a gene. There are 18 residues in the CDR3. CDR3: CASSLGRRGLGVPDTQYF. CDR3 sequence (DNA): TGTGCCAGCAGTTTAGGCCGGCGGGGACTAGGGGTACCAGATACGCAGTATTTT.

About this clonotype itself: The junction and the germline gene differ at one end; a read error may be behind it. The J gene is TRBJ2-1, the V gene TRBV2, with TRBD1 identical over 9 bases. The length of the CDR3 is 15 residues. Looked up from germline, CDR1 is SNHLY and CDR2 is FYNNEI. In DNA form, the CDR3 reads TGCGCCAGCAGTGGGGGTACAGGGGGCAATAATGAGCAGTTCTTC. Its translation: CASSGGTGGNNEQFF.

In this sample, this clonotype turned up a few times. The chain is built from TRBV4-1 and TRBJ1-1, with 7 nucleotides matching TRBD1. The V gene end was trimmed by 5 bases and the J gene end by 7 bases; junction bases not matched to a gene: 10. The CDR3 contains 14 residues. Germline assignment: CDR1 MGHRA and CDR2 YSYEKL. Written as DNA, the CDR3 is TGCGCCAGCAGCGCAGGTGGCAGGGGGATTGAAGCTTTCTTT. Translated: CASSAGGRGIEAFF.

The chain couples TRBV11-3 to TRBJ2-5; the match to TRBD1 covers 8 bases. Unmatched junction bases numbered 5, after V lost 0 bases and J lost 5 bases. In germline, CDR1 is SGHNT, CDR2 YENEEA. The CDR3 sequence is 15 residues long. In nucleotides, the CDR3 is TGTGCCAGCAGCTTAGAGGGACAGGCAGCGGAGACCCAGTACTTC. Its translation: CASSLEGQAAETQYF.

The CDR3 DNA is TGTGCCAGCAGTTTAGCGCTGGGAGGGGGGAATGAGCAGTTCTTC. This encodes CASSLALGGGNEQFF. The V gene is TRBV12-3 or TRBV12-4, the J gene TRBJ2-1, with TRBD2 as a possible D gene (7 bases). V lost 0 bases and J lost 7, with 13 bases in between. The CDR3 has 15 amino acids.

J is TRBJ1-1 and V is TRBV4-1; no firm D call. CDR3 length: 15 residues. Germline V gives CDR1 MGHRA, CDR2 YSYEKL. With 4 bases removed from V and 5 bases from J, the gap between germline ends came to 17 bases. The CDR3 is CASSPTSALRTEAFF. The DNA for the CDR3 is TGCGCCAGCAGCCCGACTAGTGCGTTACGGACTGAAGCTTTCTTT.

DNA for the CDR3: TGTGCCATCAGTGACGGGACAGCTAACTATGGCTACACCTTC. It is translated as CAISDGTANYGYTF. The chain employs TRBV10-3 and TRBJ1-2, with 7 bases fitting TRBD1. CDR1 ENHRY and CDR2 SYGVKD come from the germline V gene. V lost 3 bases and J lost 0; bases outside the gene matches: 1. The CDR3 covers 14 residues.

The table lists this clonotype with many counts. The J gene is TRBJ2-7, the V gene TRBV6-2 or TRBV6-3; D might be TRBD2 (6 bases). The germline gives CDR1 MNHEY, CDR2 SVGEGT. V dropped 6 bases and J dropped 0 bases, with 12 bases sitting between them. The CDR3 extends over 14 amino acids. The CDR3 nucleotides read TGTGCCAGCAGCCCCAGGGACTTCTCCTACGAGCAGTACTTC. It specifies CASSPRDFSYEQYF.

To note about this clonotype: It may be a read error: a sequence one base away is much more abundant. The gene calls are TRBV27 and TRBJ2-7; 13 bases align to TRBD2. Per the germline V gene, CDR1 is MNHEY and CDR2 is SMNVEV (reference sequence). The CDR3 consists of 13 residues. The V and J ends lost 11 bases and 4 bases, in that order; junction bases with no gene match: 5. CDR3 DNA: TGTGCCGGCGGGACTAGCGGGGTTTACGAGCAGTACTTC. Amino acid sequence: CAGGTSGVYEQYF.

This clonotype was picked up a small number of times. The V call is TRBV9, the J call TRBJ1-1; tentatively, D is TRBD1 (6 bases). Trimming removed 3 bases at V and 4 bases at J, with 16 bases between. This CDR3 comprises 15 residues. CDR1 is SGDLS and CDR2 is YYNGEE in the germline V gene. The CDR3 here is CASSALGGGTTEAFF. In DNA, the CDR3 is TGTGCCAGCAGCGCTCTCGGGGGGGGCACCACTGAAGCTTTCTTT.

This clonotype was counted a few times. The V gene is TRBV5-1, the J gene TRBJ2-7, with 11 bases fitting TRBD2. CDR3 size: 15 residues. The V gene end was trimmed by 2 bases and the J gene end by 2 bases; junction bases not matched to a gene: 3. Germline-derived CDR1 and CDR2 are SGHRS and YFSETQ. The CDR3: CASSFVAGGTYEQYF. The CDR3 nucleotides read TGCGCCAGCAGCTTCGTAGCGGGGGGGACCTACGAGCAGTACTTC.

This clonotype occurred many times. The V gene is TRBV10-3, the J gene TRBJ2-2, with TRBD2 matching over 12 bases. The CDR3 covers 18 residues. J lost 2 bases, V lost 3 bases, and 7 bases had no gene match. Germline V gene lookup returns CDR1 ENHRY and CDR2 SYGVKD. The CDR3 DNA follows: TGTGCCATCAGTGAATTTCTAGCGGGGGGGTCAAACACCGGGGAGCTGTTTTTT. Translated: CAISEFLAGGSNTGELFF.

This clonotype was found many times. A much larger clone differs by one base, so this may be a read error. The CDR3 carries no conserved terminal phenylalanine or tryptophan, so it likely arises from a read error. This sequence joins TRBV30 and TRBJ2-2, with 16 bases matching TRBD2. Germline loops: CDR1 GTSNPN, CDR2 SVGIG (reference sequence). Trimming took 8 bases from V and 3 from J; bases not matched to a gene: 0. This CDR3 spans 14 amino acids. DNA of the CDR3: TGTGCCGGGACTAGCGGGAGGGACACCGGGGAGCTGTTTTGT. The encoded protein is CAGTSGRDTGELFC.

This clonotype was detected many times. The chain combines TRBV2 with TRBJ1-1; D gene uncertain. This CDR3 comprises 14 residues. CDR1 and CDR2 from the germline V gene are SNHLY and FYNNEI. Trimming stripped 2 bases from V and 4 bases from J, with 11 bases between. The CDR3 spells CASSETRVVTEAFF. The CDR3 DNA follows: TGTGCCAGCAGTGAAACTCGGGTAGTCACTGAAGCTTTCTTT.

This clonotype was seen ten or more times. V and J are TRBV5-1 and TRBJ1-4; no reliable D call. With 10 bases removed from V and 4 bases from J, the gap between germline ends came to 20 bases. The CDR3 length is 15 residues. In germline, CDR1 is SGHRS, CDR2 YFSETQ. The CDR3 reads CAEKGSWERNEKLFF. In DNA form, the CDR3 reads TGCGCCGAGAAGGGCAGTTGGGAGCGTAATGAAAAACTGTTTTTT.

The gene calls are TRBV27 and TRBJ2-6, with a tentative D call TRBD1 (6 bases). In germline, CDR1 is MNHEY, CDR2 SMNVEV (reference sequence). CDR3 length: 16 residues. Trimming left V 5 bases short and J 2 bases short, with 13 bases between. CDR3 residues: CASSPGRQAGANVLTF. For the CDR3, the DNA is TGTGCCAGCAGTCCCGGTCGACAGGCTGGGGCCAACGTCCTGACTTTC.